A single sample is the source of the 7 T cell receptor beta chains below, sequenced in a study of shared clonotypes between healthy human individuals. Using immunoSEQ multiplex PCR, the repertoire was profiled, and TCRdb retains in-frame clones only, with some absent. Among under 1,100,000 clones listed, 75% were seen once. Specimen: memory CD4+ T cells sorted from blood. The subset denotes: CD45RA-negative fraction. The receptors originated from a man aged 18-30 years in good health.

This clone was counted once. The same CDR3 arises from other DNA sequences in this sample as well. V is TRBV6-5 and J is TRBJ2-7; D unresolved. The germline CDR1 and CDR2 sequences are MNHEY and SVGAGI. V dropped 4 bases and J dropped 3 bases, with 4 bases sitting between them. This CDR3 has 11 residues. The chain's CDR3 is CASSSFYEQYF. The CDR3, as DNA: TGTGCCAGCAGTTCGTTCTACGAGCAGTACTTC.

The chain uses TRBV5-6 and TRBJ1-2; possibly TRBD1 for D (6 bases). Germline CDR1 and CDR2: SGHDT and YYEEEE. The CDR3 has 12 amino acids. The V end was cut by 4 bases, the J end by 8 bases, with 12 bases between. Here the CDR3 reads CASSPGQTGYTF. CDR3 nucleotide sequence: TGTGCCAGCAGCCCTGGACAGACGGGCTACACCTTC.

This chain joins TRBV11-2 and TRBJ1-5; possibly TRBD1 for D (5 bases). Deletions cut 5 bases from V and 5 bases from J, with 13 bases between. The CDR3 is made up of 14 amino acids. From germline, CDR1 is SGHAT and CDR2 FQNNGV. The CDR3: CASSPGTRDQPQHF. CDR3 nucleotide sequence: TGTGCCAGCAGCCCCGGGACTAGGGATCAGCCCCAGCATTTT.

This sequence joins TRBV10-1 and TRBJ2-1; D unclear. The CDR3 is 14 residues long. Trimming cost V 7 bases and J 6 bases, with 16 bases left between them. Germline CDR1 and CDR2: WNHNN and SYGVQD (reference sequence). CDR3 sequence: CASIPGLRPNEQFF. The CDR3 coding sequence is TGCGCCAGCATCCCGGGCCTACGACCCAATGAGCAGTTCTTC.

The rearrangement joins TRBV18 to TRBJ2-2, with TRBD2 matching 10 bases. Trimming cost V 9 bases and J 1 base; bases outside gene matches: 5. The germline V gene has CDR1 KGHSH and CDR2 LQKENI. CDR3 length: 15 residues. The CDR3 loop reads CASGLAELNTGELFF. Here the CDR3 DNA reads TGTGCCAGTGGACTAGCGGAACTGAACACCGGGGAGCTGTTTTTT.

The J gene is TRBJ1-1, the V gene TRBV18; D may be TRBD1 (5 bases). CDR1 and CDR2 from the germline V gene are KGHSH and LQKENI. The CDR3 has 17 amino acids. V lost 1 base and J lost 4, with 19 bases in between. The DNA of the CDR3 is TGTGCCAGCTCACCACTCACTTTGGGGAGGGGCGCCACTGAAGCTTTCTTT. This sequence encodes CASSPLTLGRGATEAFF. Together with reference TRBV18 and TRBJ1-1, the CDR3 gives the full variable domain: NAGVMQNPRHLVRRRGQEARLRCSPMKGHSHVYWYRQLPEEGLKFMVYLQKENIIDESGMPKERFSAEFPKEGPSILRIQQVVRGDSAAYFCASSPLTLGRGATEAFFGQGTRLTVV.

This chain connects TRBV9 to TRBJ1-6, with 7 bases matching TRBD1. CDR3 length equals 15 residues. The V segment lost 3 bases and the J segment 6 bases; nucleotides outside the gene matches: 6. Germline V CDR1 and CDR2: SGDLS, YYNGEE. The CDR3 coding sequence is TGTGCCAGCAGCGCCCGGGACAGCCCTAATTCACCCCTCCACTTT. Residues: CASSARDSPNSPLHF.